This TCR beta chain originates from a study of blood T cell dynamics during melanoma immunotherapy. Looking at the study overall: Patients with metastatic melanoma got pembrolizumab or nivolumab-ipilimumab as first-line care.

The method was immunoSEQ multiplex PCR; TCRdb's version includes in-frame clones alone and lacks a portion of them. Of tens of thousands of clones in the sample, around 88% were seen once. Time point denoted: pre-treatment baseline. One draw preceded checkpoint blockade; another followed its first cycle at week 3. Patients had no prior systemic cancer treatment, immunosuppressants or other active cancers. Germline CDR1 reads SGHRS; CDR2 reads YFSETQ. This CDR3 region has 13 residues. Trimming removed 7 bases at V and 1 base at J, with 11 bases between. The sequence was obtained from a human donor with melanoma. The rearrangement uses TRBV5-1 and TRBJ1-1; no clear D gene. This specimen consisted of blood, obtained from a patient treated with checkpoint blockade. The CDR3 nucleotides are TGCGCCAGCGGAGTTACAGCGAACACTGAAGCTTTCTTT. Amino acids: CASGVTANTEAFF.